A single sample is the source of the 32 T cell receptor beta chains below, sequenced in a study of T cells in Graves' hyperthyroidism and ophthalmopathy. TCR beta CDR3 sequences were amplified from RNA transcripts. During a first-round RT-PCR of the TCR CDR3, the HTBI primer set was used. TCRdb re-called the multiplex PCR reads through MiXCR, storing one row per CDR3 protein. Here the sample spans just over 550,000 distinct CDR3 sequences, 46% being singletons. The sequenced material came from peripheral blood or thyroid tissue (not recorded which). The receptor set was obtained from a woman aged 18-29 years with Graves' hyperthyroidism.

The rearrangement joins TRBV2 to TRBJ1-2; perhaps TRBD1 as D (6 bases). This CDR3 is 14 amino acids long. V was shortened by 4 bases and J by 4 bases, with 13 bases between the two germline ends. Germline V gives CDR1 SNHLY, CDR2 FYNNEI. This CDR3 is CASSGTTGTYGYTF. The CDR3 DNA is TGTGCCAGCAGTGGTACAACAGGGACCTATGGCTACACCTTC.

There are many counts of this clonotype. The chain recombines TRBV2 with TRBJ1-4; D call uncertain. CDR1 and CDR2 from the germline V gene are SNHLY and FYNNEI. The germline V and J ends were trimmed by 1 base and 4 bases, with 7 bases remaining between them. This CDR3 spans 14 amino acids. The CDR3 loop is CASSEDRNNEKLFF. The CDR3 nucleotides read TGTGCCAGCAGTGAAGACAGAAATAATGAAAAACTGTTTTTT.

This clonotype occurred a few times. V gene TRBV7-2 combines with J gene TRBJ1-1; no clear D gene. Per the germline V gene, CDR1 is SGHTA and CDR2 is FQGNSA. The ends were cut back, 2 bases at V and 1 base at J, with 11 bases in the middle. The length of the CDR3 is 15 residues. Here the CDR3 reads CASSLYPGENTEAFF. The CDR3 DNA sequence: TGTGCCAGCAGCTTATACCCAGGAGAGAACACTGAAGCTTTCTTT. Full variable domain (outside the CDR3, taken from reference TRBV7-2 and TRBJ1-1): GAGVSQSPSNKVTEKGKDVELRCDPISGHTALYWYRQSLGQGLEFLIYFQGNSAPDKSGLPSDRFSAERTGGSVSTLTIQRTQQEDSAVYLCASSLYPGENTEAFFGQGTRLTVV.

The gene calls are TRBV2 and TRBJ2-7; 8 nucleotides match TRBD2. Germline-derived CDR1 and CDR2 are SNHLY and FYNNEI. This CDR3 comprises 14 residues. Trimming took 6 bases from V and 6 from J; bases not matched to a gene: 10. As DNA, the CDR3 is TGTGCCAGCAGGGGGACTAGTTTTCCTGTCGAGCAGTACTTC. Translation: CASRGTSFPVEQYF.

This rearrangement joins TRBV20-1 to TRBJ2-3; 7 nucleotides align to TRBD1. Looked up from germline, CDR1 is DFQATT and CDR2 is SNEGSKA (reference sequence). This CDR3 has 14 amino acids. V trimming: 0 bases; J trimming: 1 base; junction bases outside the gene matches: 1. CDR3 sequence reads: CSARDGQGTDTQYF. The DNA of the CDR3 is TGCAGTGCTAGAGATGGACAGGGCACAGATACGCAGTATTTT.

This clonotype showed up just a few times. V and J are TRBV12-3 or TRBV12-4 and TRBJ1-1, with unresolved D. Trimming stripped 4 bases from V and 0 bases from J, with 12 bases between. The CDR3 length is 15 residues. This CDR3 reads CASSYVLQLNTEAFF. The CDR3 region has the DNA TGTGCCAGCAGTTACGTACTGCAGTTGAACACTGAAGCTTTCTTT.

The chain links TRBV20-1 to TRBJ2-7; D perhaps matches TRBD1 (5 bases). The CDR3 is made up of 17 amino acids. Germline values: CDR1 DFQATT, CDR2 SNEGSKA (reference sequence). V lost 0 bases, J lost 6 bases, and 24 bases lay in between. DNA of the CDR3: TGCAGTGCTAGAGATCCCCCGGGCAGGGATAATTGGGGCGAGCAGTACTTC. This encodes CSARDPPGRDNWGEQYF.

This clonotype has ten or more counts. The chain couples TRBV29-1 to TRBJ1-1; D is undetermined. The V gene's germline CDR1 is SQVTM and CDR2 ANQGSEA. The V and J ends lost 7 bases and 2 bases respectively, with 5 bases between them. CDR3 length: 10 amino acids. CDR3 nucleotides: TGCAGCGGGGTAAACACTGAAGCTTTCTTT. This codes for CSGVNTEAFF. The full variable domain, rest sourced from reference TRBV29-1 and TRBJ1-1, is SAVISQKPSRDICQRGTSLTIQCQVDSQVTMMFWYRQQPGQSLTLIATANQGSEATYESGFVIDKFPISRPNLTFSTLTVSNMSPEDSSIYLCSGVNTEAFFGQGTRLTVV.

J is TRBJ1-1 and V is TRBV15; 9 positions agree with TRBD1. Germline V gives CDR1 LNHNV, CDR2 YYDKDF (reference sequence). This CDR3 spans 16 amino acids. V was clipped by 5 bases and J by 0 bases; unmatched bases: 7. The DNA for the CDR3 is TGTGCCACCAGCGAAATGGGGACAGGGATGAACACTGAAGCTTTCTTT. This sequence encodes CATSEMGTGMNTEAFF. The complete variable domain, with remaining parts taken from reference TRBV15 and TRBJ1-1, reads DAMVIQNPRYQVTQFGKPVTLSCSQTLNHNVMYWYQQKSSQAPKLLFHYYDKDFNNEADTPDNFQSRRPNTSFCFLDIRSPGLGDTAMYLCATSEMGTGMNTEAFFGQGTRLTVV.

V gene TRBV7-3 combines with J gene TRBJ2-5; D possibly matches TRBD1 or TRBD2 (5 bases each). CDR3 length: 16 residues. Trimming shortened V by 0 bases and J by 2 bases, and 13 bases separated the two germline ends. Per germline, CDR1 SGHTA and CDR2 FQGTGA. CDR3 sequence: CASSLTRWGFQETQYF. CDR3 in DNA: TGTGCCAGCAGCTTAACGAGATGGGGGTTTCAAGAGACCCAGTACTTC.

This clonotype was found many times. This chain joins TRBV10-3 and TRBJ2-2; the D call may be TRBD1 or TRBD2 (5 bases each). V was shortened by 7 bases and J by 6 bases, with 18 bases between the two germline ends. This CDR3 is built from 15 residues. Germline CDR1 and CDR2: ENHRY and SYGVKD. The CDR3 loop is CAIKVGASLPGELFF. In DNA, the CDR3 is TGTGCCATCAAAGTCGGGGCGTCCCTTCCCGGGGAGCTGTTTTTT.

This clonotype was observed at least ten times. This sequence joins TRBV25-1 and TRBJ1-2; unclear D gene. The V end was cut by 3 bases, the J end by 4 bases, with 6 bases between. The CDR3 sequence is 12 residues long. CDR1 and CDR2 (germline): MGHDK, SYGVNS. The CDR3 sequence: CASSEASYGYTF. The CDR3 DNA sequence: TGTGCCAGCAGTGAGGCAAGCTATGGCTACACCTTC.

The V call is TRBV7-1, the J call TRBJ2-5; no definite D call. The DNA matches TRBJ2-1 better at its end, which makes the J call doubtful. TRBV7-1 is marked as an open reading frame, function uncertain. This CDR3 comprises 12 residues. CDR3 in amino acids: CASSSGFSEQFF. The CDR3 nucleotides are TGTGCCAGCAGCTCGGGCTTCAGTGAGCAGTTCTTC.

This clonotype was recorded a few times. The chain recombines TRBV5-4 with TRBJ2-5, with D possibly being TRBD1 (5 bases). The CDR3 is 16 amino acids. Germline CDR1 is SGHNT and CDR2 is YYREEE (reference sequence). Trimming left V 3 bases short and J 1 base short, with 16 bases between. The CDR3 region is CASSSTERRSQETQYF. In DNA form, the CDR3 reads TGTGCCAGCAGCTCGACAGAACGACGTAGCCAAGAGACCCAGTACTTC.

The sample holds one count of this clonotype. The chain uses TRBV9 and TRBJ1-6; TRBD1 is a possible D gene (6 bases). CDR1 is SGDLS and CDR2 is YYNGEE in the germline V gene. The CDR3 runs to 15 residues. V was clipped by 0 bases and J by 7 bases, with 11 bases between them. The CDR3 coding sequence is TGTGCCAGCAGCGTAGGTATACAGGGAAATTCACCCCTCCACTTT. Translation gives CASSVGIQGNSPLHF. Combining the CDR3 with reference TRBV9 and TRBJ1-6 gives the whole variable domain DSGVTQTPKHLITATGQRVTLRCSPRSGDLSVYWYQQSLDQGLQFLIQYYNGEERAKGNILERFSAQQFPDLHSELNLSSLELGDSALYFCASSVGIQGNSPLHFGNGTRLTVT.

The chain is built from TRBV10-3 and TRBJ1-4; unclear D gene. Trimming shortened V by 10 bases and J by 0 bases, and 18 bases separated the two germline ends. Germline V gene sequence: CDR1 ENHRY, CDR2 SYGVKD. The CDR3 contains 16 residues. For the CDR3, the DNA is TGTGCCAGCAGCTTACGCAGGCGATCAACTAATGAAAAACTGTTTTTT. Encoded protein: CASSLRRRSTNEKLFF.

The V and J genes are TRBV20-1 and TRBJ2-2, with TRBD2 identical over 8 bases. V was clipped by 3 bases and J by 0 bases; unmatched bases: 3. Per germline, CDR1 DFQATT and CDR2 SNEGSKA (reference sequence). The CDR3 is 15 residues long. CDR3 in amino acids: CSARSSGANTGELFF. Here the CDR3 DNA reads TGCAGTGCTAGGAGTAGCGGGGCGAACACCGGGGAGCTGTTTTTT.

There are many counts of this clonotype. The chain has TRBV29-1 and TRBJ2-5, with 11 positions matching TRBD1. The CDR3 length is 14 residues. From germline, CDR1 is SQVTM and CDR2 ANQGSEA. V lost 6 bases to trimming and J lost 8 bases; unmatched junction nucleotides: 11. The CDR3 DNA reads as TGCAGCGTGGGGGCACCGGGACAGGGGGGAACCCAGTACTTC. This codes for CSVGAPGQGGTQYF.

This clonotype was recorded at least ten times. The chain links TRBV2 to TRBJ1-4, with 9 nucleotides matching TRBD1. CDR1 SNHLY and CDR2 FYNNEI come from the germline V gene. V lost 5 bases, J lost 8 bases, and 9 bases stayed unmatched. The CDR3 contains 15 residues. The CDR3 loop is CASSPTGQGMEKLFF. The CDR3 nucleotides read TGTGCCAGCAGTCCCACCGGACAGGGGATGGAAAAACTGTTTTTT. Full variable domain (remainder filled in from reference TRBV2 and TRBJ1-4): EPEVTQTPSHQVTQMGQEVILRCVPISNHLYFYWYRQILGQKVEFLVSFYNNEISEKSEIFDDQFSVERPDGSNFTLKIRSTKLEDSAMYFCASSPTGQGMEKLFFGSGTQLSVL.

About this clonotype itself: A much larger clonotype is one base distant, so this may be a read error. The chain carries TRBV29-1 and TRBJ1-4; D call uncertain. V was trimmed by 0 bases and J by 7 bases, leaving 3 bases between them. This CDR3 is built from 11 residues. Germline loops: CDR1 SQVTM, CDR2 ANQGSEA. For the CDR3, the DNA is TGCAGCGTTGAAGACGGTGAAAAACTGTTTTTT. It specifies CSVEDGEKLFF.

The chain joins TRBV20-1 to TRBJ1-1, with D tentatively TRBD1 (5 bases). V was clipped by 6 bases and J by 5 bases, with 10 bases between them. The CDR3 sequence is 11 residues long. The germline gives CDR1 DFQATT, CDR2 SNEGSKA (reference sequence). CDR3 region: CSAVRGTEAFF. CDR3 sequence (DNA): TGCAGTGCCGTTCGGGGGACTGAAGCTTTCTTT.

As DNA, the CDR3 is TGCAGTGCTAGAGACACAGGGGACATTAATGAAAAACTGTTTTTT. Amino acids: CSARDTGDINEKLFF. The rearrangement joins TRBV20-1 to TRBJ1-4; 7 nucleotides align to TRBD1. CDR1 is DFQATT, CDR2 SNEGSKA, per germline (reference sequence). There are 15 residues in the CDR3. V was pared by 0 bases and J by 4 bases, with 5 bases of the junction left unmatched.

Of note for this clonotype: It may be a read error: a sequence one base away is much more abundant. This is likely a read error, given that the CDR3 carries no conserved phenylalanine or tryptophan at its end. The chain has TRBV24-1 and TRBJ1-1; D is ambiguous. The CDR3 is made up of 15 amino acids. CDR1 KGHDR and CDR2 SFDVKD come from the germline V gene. V was clipped by 2 bases and J by 0 bases, with 9 bases between them. The CDR3 nucleotides read TGTGCCACCAGTGATTCTTACCGATTGAACACTGAAGCTTTCTCT. Translating gives CATSDSYRLNTEAFS.

The chain recombines TRBV19 with TRBJ2-2; possibly TRBD1 or TRBD2 for D (5 bases each). Trimming cost V 4 bases and J 1 base, with 13 bases left between them. Germline CDR1 LNHDA, CDR2 SQIVND (reference sequence). The CDR3 has 16 amino acids. The CDR3 here is CASSNTGTMNTGELFF. As DNA, the CDR3 is TGTGCCAGTAGTAATACCGGGACGATGAACACCGGGGAGCTGTTTTTT. Based on the CDR3 plus reference TRBV19 and TRBJ2-2, the full variable domain is DGGITQSPKYLFRKEGQNVTLSCEQNLNHDAMYWYRQDPGQGLRLIYYSQIVNDFQKGDIAEGYSVSREKKESFPLTVTSAQKNPTAFYLCASSNTGTMNTGELFFGEGSRLTVL.

This chain connects TRBV7-6 to TRBJ2-2; 11 bases are shared with TRBD2. Germline CDR1 and CDR2: SGHVS and FNYEAQ. J lost 4 bases, V lost 5 bases, and 12 bases had no gene match. The CDR3 spans 18 residues. CDR3 sequence: CASSLLAGGDRATGELFF. In nucleotides, the CDR3 is TGTGCCAGCAGCCTCCTAGCGGGAGGTGATCGGGCCACCGGGGAGCTGTTTTTT. Complete variable domain (other parts from reference TRBV7-6 and TRBJ2-2): GAGVSQSPRYKVTKRGQDVALRCDPISGHVSLYWYRQALGQGPEFLTYFNYEAQQDKSGLPNDRFSAERPEGSISTLTIQRTEQRDSAMYRCASSLLAGGDRATGELFFGEGSRLTVL.

The rearrangement uses TRBV6-1 and TRBJ1-1; D unclear. This CDR3 contains 15 residues. Germline assignment: CDR1 MNHNS and CDR2 SASEGT. Deletions cut 4 bases from V and 1 base from J, with 13 bases between. The CDR3 coding sequence is TGTGCCAGCAGTGCCGACGCTCTTAGGAACACTGAAGCTTTCTTT. Translated: CASSADALRNTEAFF.

V and J are TRBV25-1 and TRBJ1-4; no clear D. Germline-derived CDR1 and CDR2 are MGHDK and SYGVNS. This CDR3 comprises 9 residues. V lost 11 bases and J 7 bases, leaving 5 bases between the germline ends. The CDR3 sequence: CAAGEKLFF. The CDR3 nucleotides read TGTGCCGCGGGTGAAAAACTGTTTTTT.

V usage is TRBV7-9 and J usage is TRBJ1-2, with 10 bases lining up with TRBD1. The CDR3 totals 17 residues. J lost 5 bases, V lost 3 bases, and 12 bases had no gene match. Germline lookup yields CDR1 SEHNR and CDR2 FQNEAQ (reference sequence). The CDR3 DNA reads TGTGCCAGCAGCTTGGCCCCCGCGGACAGGGGGGGATATGGCTACACCTTC. Encoded protein: CASSLAPADRGGYGYTF. The full variable domain, with the rest looked up from reference TRBV7-9 and TRBJ1-2, is DTGVSQNPRHKITKRGQNVTFRCDPISEHNRLYWYRQTLGQGPEFLTYFQNEAQLEKSRLLSDRFSAERPKGSFSTLEIQRTEQGDSAMYLCASSLAPADRGGYGYTFGSGTRLTVV.

Many counts were recorded for this clonotype. The chain is built from TRBV7-3 and TRBJ1-2; 7 positions match TRBD1. Germline CDR1 reads SGHTA; CDR2 reads FQGTGA. The V segment lost 5 bases and the J segment 7 bases; nucleotides outside the gene matches: 7. The CDR3 runs 13 residues. The CDR3 reads CASSALGGSGYTF. The CDR3 DNA follows: TGTGCCAGCAGCGCACTAGGGGGCTCTGGCTACACCTTC.

Only a few counts were recorded for this clonotype. The chain is built from TRBV19 and TRBJ1-1, with 7 bases fitting TRBD1. There are 14 residues in the CDR3. The trim removed 7 bases at V and 0 bases at J, leaving 5 bases unmatched. Germline lookup yields CDR1 LNHDA and CDR2 SQIVND (reference sequence). CDR3 sequence (DNA): TGTGCCAGTATTGGAGACAGGGTGAACACTGAAGCTTTCTTT. Amino acids: CASIGDRVNTEAFF.

This clonotype was recorded many times. The chain couples TRBV10-3 to TRBJ1-1; 7 bases map to TRBD1. CDR3 size: 14 residues. In germline, CDR1 is ENHRY, CDR2 SYGVKD. Trimming removed 7 bases from V and 1 base from J; junction bases left unmatched: 6. The CDR3 bases are TGTGCCATCACCAGGGACAGCAGGAACACTGAAGCTTTCTTT. It encodes CAITRDSRNTEAFF.

This clonotype was recorded many times. The V call is TRBV29-1, the J call TRBJ2-5; a weak D match, TRBD2 (6 bases). V lost 2 bases, J lost 2 bases, and 15 bases lay in between. Looked up from germline, CDR1 is SQVTM and CDR2 is ANQGSEA. The CDR3 has 15 amino acids. The CDR3 sequence is CSVERKAGTQETQYF. The CDR3 bases are TGCAGCGTTGAACGTAAGGCGGGAACTCAAGAGACCCAGTACTTC.